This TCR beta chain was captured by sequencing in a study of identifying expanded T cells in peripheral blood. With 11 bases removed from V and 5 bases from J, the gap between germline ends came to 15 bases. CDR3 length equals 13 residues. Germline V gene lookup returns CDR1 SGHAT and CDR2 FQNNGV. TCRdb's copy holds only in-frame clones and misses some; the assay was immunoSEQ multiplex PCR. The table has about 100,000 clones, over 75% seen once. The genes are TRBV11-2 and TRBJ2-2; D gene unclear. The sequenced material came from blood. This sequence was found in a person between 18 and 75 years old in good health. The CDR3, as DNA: TGTGCCGGAAGGGTATTCGGGACCGGGGAGCTGTTTTTT. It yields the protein CAGRVFGTGELFF.